Shown below are 4 T cell receptor beta chains from a single sample sequenced in a study of blood T cell repertoires in COVID-19. The assay was immunoSEQ multiplex PCR, and TCRdb's table has in-frame clones only and misses some. The sample shows hundreds of thousands of clones, 87% of them seen only once. The sequencing input was peripheral blood. The receptors derive from a woman aged 45-60 years with COVID-19, enrolled during active disease.

The V and J genes are TRBV18 and TRBJ2-1, with 9 bases matching TRBD1. Germline assignment: CDR1 KGHSH and CDR2 LQKENI. This CDR3 contains 15 residues. The trim removed 3 bases at V and 4 bases at J, leaving 4 bases unmatched. CDR3 in amino acids: CASSPRDRAYNEQFF. In DNA form, the CDR3 reads TGTGCCAGCTCACCGAGGGACAGGGCGTACAATGAGCAGTTCTTC.

The V and J genes are TRBV29-1 and TRBJ1-1; D possibly corresponds to TRBD1 (6 bases). Deletions cut 2 bases from V and 3 bases from J, with 10 bases between. Germline CDR1 is SQVTM and CDR2 is ANQGSEA. This CDR3 has 13 amino acids. The CDR3 loop is CSVERGGYTEAFF. CDR3 bases: TGCAGCGTTGAAAGGGGGGGCTACACTGAAGCTTTCTTT. The variable domain in full, with the rest retrieved from reference TRBV29-1 and TRBJ1-1, is SAVISQKPSRDICQRGTSLTIQCQVDSQVTMMFWYRQQPGQSLTLIATANQGSEATYESGFVIDKFPISRPNLTFSTLTVSNMSPEDSSIYLCSVERGGYTEAFFGQGTRLTVV.

V is TRBV15 and J is TRBJ2-2, with D possibly matching TRBD1 (5 bases). The CDR3 totals 14 residues. Trimming took off 3 bases at V and 5 bases at J, with 10 bases between the two ends. In germline, CDR1 is LNHNV, CDR2 YYDKDF (reference sequence). Here the CDR3 reads CATSRHKGTGELFF. The CDR3 DNA sequence: TGTGCCACCAGCAGGCATAAGGGGACCGGGGAGCTGTTTTTT.

CDR3 sequence (DNA): TGTGCCAGCTCACCAACGGGACTGCAATCCTACGAGCAGTACTTC. Translating it yields CASSPTGLQSYEQYF. The V call is TRBV18, the J call TRBJ2-7, with a weak D call TRBD2 (6 bases). Per the germline V gene, CDR1 is KGHSH and CDR2 is LQKENI. This CDR3 comprises 15 residues. V gave up 2 bases and J gave up 1 base, with 12 bases separating them.